The entry that follows covers one T cell receptor beta chain sequence. One Seattle source followed patients from active infection through their disease course. The data are from a study of blood T cell repertoires in COVID-19. The wider study: Collection of acute and convalescent COVID-19 samples took place in the United States, Italy and Spain. PBMCs, B-cell-depleted T cells, or T cells were the source of the cDNA or gDNA that made up the material.

As originally analysed: Amplification with reference gene primers provided the estimates of nucleated cell counts. Repertoires were generated with immunoSEQ multiplex PCR, while TCRdb's copy carries only in-frame clones and drops some. V, J and clone size reflect that table, while D and trimming were determined from the DNA. The sample contains roughly 410,000 clones, 70% to 90% of which appear only once. Germline CDR1 MNHNS, CDR2 SASEGT. V gave up 1 base and J gave up 8 bases; unmatched junction bases: 3. The CDR3 runs 13 residues. Sample: peripheral blood. The chain links TRBV6-1 to TRBJ1-2, with 8 bases fitting TRBD1. The clonotype was recovered from a woman aged 55-69 years with COVID-19, enrolled during active disease. In nucleotides, the CDR3 is TGTGCCAGCAGTGAAGGGACAGGGAGGGGCTACACCTTC. This gives the protein CASSEGTGRGYTF.